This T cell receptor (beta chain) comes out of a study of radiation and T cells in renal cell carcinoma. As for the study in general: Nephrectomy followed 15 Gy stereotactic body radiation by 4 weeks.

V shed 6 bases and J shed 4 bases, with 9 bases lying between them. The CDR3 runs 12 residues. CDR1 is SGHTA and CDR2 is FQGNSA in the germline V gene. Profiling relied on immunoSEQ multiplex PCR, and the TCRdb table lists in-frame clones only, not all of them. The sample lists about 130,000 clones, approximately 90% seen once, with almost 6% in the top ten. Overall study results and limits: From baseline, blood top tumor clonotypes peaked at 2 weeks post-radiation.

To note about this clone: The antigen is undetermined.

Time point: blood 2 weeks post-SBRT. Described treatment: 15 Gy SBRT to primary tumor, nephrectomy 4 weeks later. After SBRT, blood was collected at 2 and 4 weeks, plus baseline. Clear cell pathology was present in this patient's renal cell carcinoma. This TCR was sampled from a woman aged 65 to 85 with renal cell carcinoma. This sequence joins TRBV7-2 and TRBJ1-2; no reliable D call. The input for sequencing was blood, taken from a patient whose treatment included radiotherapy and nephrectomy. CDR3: CASSYNRYGYTF. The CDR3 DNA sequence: TGTGCCAGCAGTTATAATCGCTATGGCTACACCTTC.